One and the same sample provided the 21 T cell receptor beta chains below, sequenced in a study of blood T cell repertoires in COVID-19. Libraries were prepared by immunoSEQ multiplex PCR; TCRdb keeps only in-frame clonotypes and omits some of them. This table has around 24,000 clones, around 87% appearing once. Sequencing was carried out using peripheral blood. These receptor sequences come from a man aged 70 or older with acute or convalescent COVID-19.

The chain recombines TRBV1 with TRBJ2-7; the table's D call, TRBD2, was not checked against the DNA. TRBV1 is listed as a pseudogene. This CDR3 has 17 residues. The CDR3 DNA reads as TGCACCAGCAGCCAAGATCGAGCGGGGGATAGGGGGTACGAGCAGTACTTC. It yields the protein CTSSQDRAGDRGYEQYF.

The V call is TRBV7-8, the J call TRBJ2-3; maybe TRBD2 (6 bases). Germline loops: CDR1 SGHVS, CDR2 FQNEAQ. This CDR3 has 15 amino acids. Trimming left V 6 bases short and J 0 bases short, with 13 bases between. In nucleotides, the CDR3 is TGTGCCAGCAGACCCGGGACTTCTAGCACAGATACGCAGTATTTT. Protein product: CASRPGTSSTDTQYF.

The chain uses TRBV24-1 and TRBJ2-3; D remains ambiguous. CDR1 is KGHDR, CDR2 SFDVKD, per germline. This CDR3 comprises 16 residues. The V gene lost 2 bases and the J gene lost 4 bases, with 15 bases spanning the gap. CDR3: CATSDSTQDNSDTQYF. The CDR3 region has the DNA TGTGCCACCAGTGATTCAACTCAGGATAATTCAGATACGCAGTATTTT.

V and J are TRBV2 and TRBJ2-1, with 11 nucleotides matching TRBD2. CDR1 and CDR2 (germline): SNHLY, FYNNEI. The CDR3 contains 16 residues. V was pared by 6 bases and J by 9 bases, with 13 bases of the junction left unmatched. Here the CDR3 DNA reads TGTGCCAGCAGACTCTCCAGGCTAGCGGGAGGAAGTGAGCAGTTCTTC. Its translation is CASRLSRLAGGSEQFF.

The chain combines TRBV19 with TRBJ1-3, with a weak D call TRBD1 (5 bases). Germline lookup yields CDR1 LNHDA and CDR2 SQIVND (reference sequence). The CDR3 totals 13 residues. Trimming removed 11 bases at V and 2 bases at J, with 13 bases between. DNA for the CDR3: TGTGCCTCCGAGAGCAGGGCTGGAAACACCATATATTTT. It translates to CASESRAGNTIYF.

The chain combines TRBV5-5 with TRBJ1-2; perhaps TRBD1 as D (6 bases). Trimming shortened V by 6 bases and J by 3 bases, and 18 bases separated the two germline ends. The CDR3 runs 15 residues. Germline V lookup: CDR1 SGHKS, CDR2 YYEKEE (reference sequence). CDR3: CASNREAGVDYGYTF. CDR3 DNA: TGTGCCAGCAACAGGGAGGCGGGGGTTGACTATGGCTACACCTTC.

This chain links TRBV15 with TRBJ2-7, with D possibly TRBD2 on 6 matching bases. Germline-derived CDR1 and CDR2 are LNHNV and YYDKDF (reference sequence). The CDR3 totals 15 residues. The ends were cut back, 0 bases at V and 3 bases at J, with 12 bases in the middle. The CDR3 region is CATSRDSGTHYEQYF. Here the CDR3 DNA reads TGTGCCACCAGCAGAGATTCCGGGACTCACTACGAGCAGTACTTC.

The chain recombines TRBV19 with TRBJ2-7; D is possibly TRBD1 (6 bases). Trimming took 10 bases from V and 2 from J, leaving 18 bases between them. The CDR3 totals 14 residues. Germline V gives CDR1 LNHDA, CDR2 SQIVND (reference sequence). CDR3 nucleotides: TGTGCCACCACACCCGGGCAGGGGACCTACGAGCAGTACTTC. It yields the protein CATTPGQGTYEQYF.

J is TRBJ2-5 and V is TRBV27; D uncertain. The CDR3 is made up of 14 amino acids. The germline gives CDR1 MNHEY, CDR2 SMNVEV (reference sequence). V was shortened by 4 bases and J by 2 bases, with 11 bases between the two germline ends. CDR3 protein: CASSSRSPQETQYF. The CDR3 bases are TGTGCCAGCAGTTCTCGGTCCCCACAAGAGACCCAGTACTTC.

The chain employs TRBV5-6 and TRBJ1-1; no clear D gene. The CDR3 runs to 13 residues. CDR1 and CDR2 (germline): SGHDT, YYEEEE. The V gene lost 4 bases and the J gene lost 6 bases, with 13 bases spanning the gap. This CDR3 is CASSTGVSSEAFF. Written as DNA, the CDR3 is TGTGCCAGCAGCACCGGGGTGTCATCTGAAGCTTTCTTT.

J is TRBJ2-2 and V is TRBV10-3, with 8 bases aligning to TRBD2. The length of the CDR3 is 16 residues. V lost 6 bases, J lost 7 bases, and 13 bases stayed unmatched. Germline CDR1 reads ENHRY; CDR2 reads SYGVKD. The CDR3 DNA sequence: TGTGCCATCAGCAGACTAGAACTAGCGGAGGGCGGGGAGCTGTTTTTT. Its translation: CAISRLELAEGGELFF.

The chain is built from TRBV4-3 and TRBJ2-1; a possible D gene is TRBD2 (5 bases). The CDR3 covers 16 residues. Germline V gives CDR1 LGHNA, CDR2 YSLEER. The V gene lost 3 bases and the J gene lost 3 bases, with 15 bases spanning the gap. The DNA of the CDR3 is TGCGCCAGCAGCCAGGGAGTGGGAGTGGACTACAATGAGCAGTTCTTC. This gives the protein CASSQGVGVDYNEQFF.

The gene calls are TRBV18 and TRBJ1-1, with 7 nucleotides matching TRBD1. The CDR3 consists of 15 residues. The V and J ends lost 0 bases and 10 bases, in that order; junction bases with no gene match: 11. CDR1 is KGHSH, CDR2 LQKENI, per germline. The CDR3 region has the DNA TGTGCCAGCTCACCACCGAGACAGGGAGCTCTTGGAGCTTTCTTT. Its protein is CASSPPRQGALGAFF.

The J gene is TRBJ2-7, the V gene TRBV5-1; D ambiguous. The CDR3 has 12 residues. The V gene lost 4 bases and the J gene lost 0 bases, with 5 bases spanning the gap. Germline V CDR1 and CDR2: SGHRS, YFSETQ. The CDR3 DNA reads TGCGCCAGCAGCATGAGCTCCTACGAGCAGTACTTC. It specifies CASSMSSYEQYF.

The chain employs TRBV19 and TRBJ1-4, with TRBD1 matching 7 bases. V dropped 1 base and J dropped 7; count of bases not matched to a gene: 3. This CDR3 has 14 residues. Looked up from germline, CDR1 is LNHDA and CDR2 is SQIVND (reference sequence). Written as DNA, the CDR3 is TGTGCCAGTAGTATAGGACAGGGTGGTGAAAAACTGTTTTTT. Amino acids: CASSIGQGGEKLFF.

V is TRBV28 and J is TRBJ1-2, with D possibly being TRBD1 (5 bases). V lost 5 bases to trimming and J lost 4 bases, with 20 bases between them. The germline V gene has CDR1 MDHEN and CDR2 SYDVKM. The CDR3 has 16 residues. Here the CDR3 DNA reads TGTGCCAGCAGTCTGAAATATGGGGCAGGAGTCTATGGCTACACCTTC. Translated, it gives CASSLKYGAGVYGYTF.

The genes are TRBV29-1 and TRBJ2-7; 10 bases are shared with TRBD2. The CDR3 spans 16 residues. The V segment lost 4 bases and the J segment 0 bases; nucleotides outside the gene matches: 9. The germline V gene has CDR1 SQVTM and CDR2 ANQGSEA. DNA of the CDR3: TGCAGCGTTGTTCGGACTAGCGGCTATAGCTCCTACGAGCAGTACTTC. Its protein is CSVVRTSGYSSYEQYF.

The CDR3 spells CASSLYQLEAFF. DNA for the CDR3: TGTGCCAGCAGCTTGTATCAACTTGAAGCTTTCTTT. This chain connects TRBV5-6 to TRBJ1-1; D ambiguous. The V and J ends lost 1 base and 7 bases respectively, with 8 bases between them. The CDR3 is 12 residues long. Germline lookup yields CDR1 SGHDT and CDR2 YYEEEE.

The chain has TRBV19 and TRBJ2-7; maybe TRBD1 (6 bases). The V end was cut by 5 bases, the J end by 3 bases, with 14 bases between. Germline assignment: CDR1 LNHDA and CDR2 SQIVND (reference sequence). The CDR3 spans 14 residues. CDR3 amino acids: CASSLGTTYYEQYF. In DNA form, the CDR3 reads TGTGCCAGTAGTCTCGGGACAACTTACTACGAGCAGTACTTC.

The rearrangement links TRBV6-5 to TRBJ2-7; 7 positions agree with TRBD1. The CDR3 spans 15 residues. In germline, CDR1 is MNHEY, CDR2 SVGAGI. V lost 5 bases and J lost 0; bases outside the gene matches: 7. Here the CDR3 reads CASSPRQGVSYEQYF. In DNA form, the CDR3 reads TGTGCCAGCAGTCCGAGACAGGGAGTCTCCTACGAGCAGTACTTC.

This sequence joins TRBV5-5 and TRBJ1-4, with a weak D call TRBD1 (6 bases). Germline V gives CDR1 SGHKS, CDR2 YYEKEE (reference sequence). V lost 4 bases, J lost 0 bases, and 13 bases lay in between. The CDR3 loop spans 16 amino acids. The chain's CDR3 is CASSPEGGTTNEKLFF. CDR3 coding DNA: TGTGCCAGCAGCCCGGAAGGGGGAACAACTAATGAAAAACTGTTTTTT.